Shown below are 32 T cell receptor beta chains from a single sample sequenced in a study of resident and recirculating memory T cells in vitiligo. Assay used: immunoSEQ multiplex PCR; TCRdb lists only in-frame clones, some missing. The data show tens of thousands of clones, roughly 94% seen once. The sequenced sample consisted of blood. The receptors were gathered from a male donor with vitiligo.

This chain joins TRBV6-1 and TRBJ2-2; 7 nucleotides line up with TRBD2. The CDR3 has 13 residues. V dropped 3 bases and J dropped 5; count of bases not matched to a gene: 0. CDR1 is MNHNS and CDR2 is SASEGT in the germline V gene. The DNA for the CDR3 is TGTGCCAGCAGTGAGCGGGAGACCGGGGAGCTGTTTTTT. This encodes CASSERETGELFF.

The chain combines TRBV9 with TRBJ2-2; 9 bases fit TRBD2. V lost 0 bases to trimming and J lost 4 bases; unmatched junction nucleotides: 4. CDR3 length: 16 amino acids. Germline V gene lookup returns CDR1 SGDLS and CDR2 YYNGEE. The CDR3 sequence: CASSVDLREGTGELFF. For the CDR3, the DNA is TGTGCCAGCAGCGTAGATTTGCGGGAGGGCACCGGGGAGCTGTTTTTT.

CDR3 bases: TGTGCCAGCAGCGCTCCCAGCGGGGCCAGAAGCACAGATACGCAGTATTTT. This translates into CASSAPSGARSTDTQYF. V gene TRBV5-5 combines with J gene TRBJ2-3; 7 bases align to TRBD2. V dropped 4 bases and J dropped 0; count of bases not matched to a gene: 11. The CDR3 is 17 residues long. Germline CDR1 is SGHKS and CDR2 is YYEKEE (reference sequence). The variable domain in full, with the rest retrieved from reference TRBV5-5 and TRBJ2-3, is DAGVTQSPTHLIKTRGQQVTLRCSPISGHKSVSWYQQVLGQGPQFIFQYYEKEERGRGNFPDRFSARQFPNYSSELNVNALLLGDSALYLCASSAPSGARSTDTQYFGPGTRLTVL.

The chain combines TRBV7-9 with TRBJ2-3; 16 positions match TRBD2. V gave up 3 bases and J gave up 4 bases; unmatched junction bases: 4. This CDR3 has 17 amino acids. Germline-derived CDR1 and CDR2 are SEHNR and FQNEAQ (reference sequence). CDR3 protein: CASSLGLAGGQADTQYF. DNA for the CDR3: TGTGCCAGCAGCTTGGGACTAGCGGGAGGGCAGGCAGATACGCAGTATTTT.

In its sample, this clone was seen a few times. The chain carries TRBV27 and TRBJ1-1; tentative D call: TRBD1 (6 bases). The germline V and J ends were trimmed by 11 bases and 2 bases, with 12 bases remaining between them. This CDR3 is built from 12 residues. The germline CDR1 and CDR2 sequences are MNHEY and SMNVEV (reference sequence). CDR3 DNA sequence: TGTGCCCCCAAGGGGGAAAACACTGAAGCTTTCTTT. Protein: CAPKGENTEAFF.

Here the CDR3 DNA reads TGTGCCAGCAGTCCTCTTTCCGGGACTAGCGGTTACAATGAGCAGTTCTTC. Amino acids: CASSPLSGTSGYNEQFF. The chain carries TRBV28 and TRBJ2-1, with 11 bases that match TRBD2. V lost 5 bases, J lost 4 bases, and 10 bases stayed unmatched. This CDR3 contains 17 residues. The V gene's germline CDR1 is MDHEN and CDR2 SYDVKM.

The genes are TRBV28 and TRBJ1-2; a weak D match, TRBD1 (5 bases). Per the germline V gene, CDR1 is MDHEN and CDR2 is SYDVKM. V lost 10 bases and J lost 5, with 8 bases in between. The CDR3 totals 10 residues. CDR3 sequence: CATRQYGYTF. The DNA for the CDR3 is TGTGCCACCAGACAGTATGGCTACACCTTC.

The CDR3 loop reads CASSQGSRYEAFF. In DNA form, the CDR3 reads TGTGCCAGCAGCCAAGGTTCGCGTTACGAAGCTTTCTTT. This chain links TRBV14 with TRBJ1-1; no definite D call. CDR3 length: 13 residues. Trimming cost V 1 base and J 8 bases, with 11 bases left between them. Germline loops: CDR1 SGHDN, CDR2 FVKESK.

This chain links TRBV5-1 with TRBJ2-3; D may be TRBD1 (5 bases). Trimming cost V 2 bases and J 2 bases, with 21 bases left between them. CDR1 SGHRS and CDR2 YFSETQ come from the germline V gene. The CDR3 is 18 amino acids. The CDR3 loop reads CASSFKRGVEPDTDTQYF. The CDR3 bases are TGCGCCAGCAGCTTTAAAAGGGGCGTGGAGCCAGACACAGATACGCAGTATTTT.

The rearrangement joins TRBV30 to TRBJ2-7; TRBD2 is a possible D gene (5 bases). Germline V lookup: CDR1 GTSNPN, CDR2 SVGIG (reference sequence). This CDR3 has 13 residues. As DNA, the CDR3 is TGTGCTGTTGTAGGAGCGGACTCCTACGAGCAGTACTTC. It codes for CAVVGADSYEQYF.

The chain recombines TRBV10-3 with TRBJ2-3; 8 bases agree with TRBD2. Germline CDR1 is ENHRY and CDR2 is SYGVKD. V lost 10 bases and J lost 1; bases outside the gene matches: 10. The CDR3 covers 15 residues. CDR3 sequence: CATKPGRGGTDTQYF. The DNA of the CDR3 is TGTGCCACAAAACCCGGGAGGGGGGGCACAGATACGCAGTATTTT.

Only one count was recorded for this clone. V usage is TRBV5-1 and J usage is TRBJ2-5, with D unresolved. V was cut by 0 bases and J by 3 bases, with 6 bases left in between. Per germline, CDR1 SGHRS and CDR2 YFSETQ. The CDR3 spans 13 residues. For the CDR3, the DNA is TGCGCCAGCAGCTTGGTAAGAGAAGAGACCCAGTACTTC. It yields the protein CASSLVREETQYF.

This chain links TRBV9 with TRBJ2-5, with D possibly matching TRBD1 (6 bases). The germline CDR1 and CDR2 sequences are SGDLS and YYNGEE. CDR3 length equals 14 residues. Between the trimmed V and J ends, which lost 4 bases and 3 bases, there was a span of 13 bases. The chain's CDR3 is CASSLQGVEETQYF. The CDR3 coding sequence is TGTGCCAGCAGCTTACAGGGTGTAGAAGAGACCCAGTACTTC.

The chain employs TRBV2 and TRBJ2-6; D is undetermined. V lost 1 base to trimming and J lost 0 bases, with 4 bases between them. The CDR3 has 15 amino acids. The V gene's germline CDR1 is SNHLY and CDR2 FYNNEI. CDR3 bases: TGTGCCAGCAGTGAAGAGCCCTCTGGGGCCAACGTCCTGACTTTC. Amino acid sequence: CASSEEPSGANVLTF.

In DNA form, the CDR3 reads TGTGCCAGCAGTTTATTTAGGGGCACTGAAGCTTTCTTT. This translates into CASSLFRGTEAFF. This chain uses TRBV28 with TRBJ1-1, with a possible D match to TRBD1 (5 bases). This CDR3 comprises 13 residues. The germline V gene has CDR1 MDHEN and CDR2 SYDVKM. The V end was cut by 1 base, the J end by 4 bases, with 7 bases between. The variable domain in full, completed from reference TRBV28 and TRBJ1-1, reads DVKVTQSSRYLVKRTGEKVFLECVQDMDHENMFWYRQDPGLGLRLIYFSYDVKMKEKGDIPEGYSVSREKKERFSLILESASTNQTSMYLCASSLFRGTEAFFGQGTRLTVV.

The V and J genes are TRBV10-3 and TRBJ2-1; TRBD2 aligns across 7 bases. This CDR3 has 15 residues. The ends lost 5 bases at V and 7 bases at J; junction bases unmatched: 11. Germline V gives CDR1 ENHRY, CDR2 SYGVKD. The CDR3: CAISSTGTMGNEQFF. The CDR3 nucleotides read TGTGCCATCAGTTCCACCGGGACTATGGGGAATGAGCAGTTCTTC.

The CDR3 nucleotides read TGTGCCATCAGTGGCGGGACAGTTTCCTCGGTAGCGGACAATGAGCAGTTCTTC. This codes for CAISGGTVSSVADNEQFF. The chain recombines TRBV10-3 with TRBJ2-1; the D gene is possibly TRBD1 (7 bases). V lost 4 bases and J 5 bases, leaving 24 bases between the germline ends. Germline CDR1 reads ENHRY; CDR2 reads SYGVKD. The CDR3 totals 18 residues.

This clone was seen repeatedly, ten times or more. The gene calls are TRBV4-2 and TRBJ2-2, with D perhaps TRBD2 (6 bases). CDR1 is LGHNA and CDR2 is YNFKEQ in the germline V gene. V lost 1 base and J lost 0, with 12 bases in between. The CDR3 extends over 17 amino acids. The CDR3 DNA follows: TGTGCCAGCAGCCAAGGAGATTGGACTACGAACACCGGGGAGCTGTTTTTT. This encodes CASSQGDWTTNTGELFF.

This clone was seen only once. This chain links TRBV18 with TRBJ2-7, with 9 bases matching TRBD2. This CDR3 is built from 15 residues. V lost 3 bases and J lost 5; bases outside the gene matches: 8. Germline CDR1 and CDR2: KGHSH and LQKENI. CDR3 DNA sequence: TGTGCCAGCTCACCCGGGTTAGCGGGAGATCACGAGCAGTACTTC. Amino acids: CASSPGLAGDHEQYF.

The chain recombines TRBV7-3 with TRBJ1-1; D unresolved. CDR3 size: 16 residues. Trimming stripped 4 bases from V and 5 bases from J, with 20 bases between. CDR1 and CDR2 (germline): SGHTA, FQGTGA. The chain's CDR3 is CASSSSGLIRRTEAFF. CDR3 nucleotides: TGTGCCAGCAGCTCATCGGGCCTCATCAGGAGGACTGAAGCTTTCTTT.

The V call is TRBV9, the J call TRBJ1-2, with a weak D call TRBD1 (6 bases). This CDR3 spans 17 amino acids. The ends were cut back, 6 bases at V and 4 bases at J, with 25 bases in the middle. CDR1 is SGDLS, CDR2 YYNGEE, per germline. The CDR3 here is CASTTGGHPLPTYGYTF. The CDR3 region has the DNA TGTGCCAGCACCACGGGGGGACACCCTCTCCCGACCTATGGCTACACCTTC.

The chain combines TRBV19 with TRBJ1-3, with D tentatively TRBD1 (5 bases). Deletions cut 8 bases from V and 4 bases from J, with 12 bases between. Germline V gives CDR1 LNHDA, CDR2 SQIVND (reference sequence). CDR3 length: 13 amino acids. The CDR3 DNA is TGTGCCAGTCCGGGGGGACTCGGAAACACCATATATTTT. Translated, it gives CASPGGLGNTIYF.

The rearrangement links TRBV7-2 to TRBJ2-1; 8 bases are a match to TRBD1. CDR1 and CDR2 (germline): SGHTA, FQGNSA. The CDR3 length is 14 residues. V lost 4 bases, J lost 9 bases, and 8 bases stayed unmatched. CDR3 protein: CASSSGTGRVEQFF. As DNA, the CDR3 is TGTGCCAGCAGCTCCGGGACAGGAAGAGTTGAGCAGTTCTTC.

This chain links TRBV5-5 with TRBJ2-7; weak D call: TRBD1 (5 bases). V was trimmed by 4 bases and J by 6 bases, leaving 11 bases between them. The germline CDR1 and CDR2 sequences are SGHKS and YYEKEE (reference sequence). This CDR3 contains 12 residues. The CDR3 loop reads CASSPTETEQYF. The CDR3 coding sequence is TGTGCCAGCAGCCCGACAGAAACCGAGCAGTACTTC.

The chain carries TRBV18 and TRBJ2-7; TRBD2 agrees at 13 bases. V shed 6 bases, J shed 7 bases, and the junction held 6 bases outside the gene matches. Germline assignment: CDR1 KGHSH and CDR2 LQKENI. This CDR3 has 14 amino acids. CDR3 coding DNA: TGTGCCAGCTCCCGACTAGCGGGAGGAGGGGAGCAGTACTTC. Amino acid sequence: CASSRLAGGGEQYF.

The chain carries TRBV18 and TRBJ2-7; the match to TRBD2 covers 11 bases. Germline trimming cut 4 bases from V and 0 bases from J; bases unmatched to any gene: 2. This CDR3 contains 15 residues. Germline lookup yields CDR1 KGHSH and CDR2 LQKENI. CDR3 bases: TGTGCCAGCTCACGACTAGCGGGAAACTCCTACGAGCAGTACTTC. Residues: CASSRLAGNSYEQYF.

The chain joins TRBV28 to TRBJ2-2, with TRBD2 matching over 10 bases. The ends lost 4 bases at V and 6 bases at J; junction bases unmatched: 5. The CDR3 is made up of 15 amino acids. The V gene's germline CDR1 is MDHEN and CDR2 SYDVKM. The DNA of the CDR3 is TGTGCCAGCAGTTATACTAGCGGGGTTTCCGGGGAGCTGTTTTTT. Residues: CASSYTSGVSGELFF.

This chain connects TRBV9 to TRBJ2-5, with 8 bases lining up with TRBD2. CDR3 size: 15 residues. Losses at the gene ends were 4 bases for V and 2 bases for J; bases not matched to a gene: 7. Looked up from germline, CDR1 is SGDLS and CDR2 is YYNGEE. CDR3 sequence (DNA): TGTGCCAGCAGCCCCGGGGGGGCGCTTCAAGAGACCCAGTACTTC. This encodes CASSPGGALQETQYF.

The chain joins TRBV25-1 to TRBJ2-1; no clear D. There are 12 residues in the CDR3. V was cut by 3 bases and J by 4 bases, with 4 bases left in between. Germline V gene lookup returns CDR1 MGHDK and CDR2 SYGVNS. The CDR3 loop is CASSEQYNEQFF. DNA for the CDR3: TGTGCCAGCAGTGAGCAGTACAATGAGCAGTTCTTC.

The V gene is TRBV27, the J gene TRBJ1-5; 8 positions match TRBD1. This CDR3 has 13 residues. The V gene's germline CDR1 is MNHEY and CDR2 SMNVEV (reference sequence). V lost 4 bases, J lost 11 bases, and 7 bases stayed unmatched. The CDR3, as DNA: TGTGCCAGCAGTTCCACAGGGGGGCGGGCCCAGCATTTT. It codes for CASSSTGGRAQHF.

J is TRBJ2-3 and V is TRBV5-1, with a tentative D call TRBD1 (5 bases). Looked up from germline, CDR1 is SGHRS and CDR2 is YFSETQ. This CDR3 has 14 residues. With 0 bases removed from V and 2 bases from J, the gap between germline ends came to 7 bases. The CDR3 here is CASSLEQVTDTQYF. The CDR3 nucleotides read TGCGCCAGCAGCTTGGAACAGGTCACAGATACGCAGTATTTT. Combining the CDR3 with reference TRBV5-1 and TRBJ2-3 gives the whole variable domain KAGVTQTPRYLIKTRGQQVTLSCSPISGHRSVSWYQQTPGQGLQFLFEYFSETQRNKGNFPGRFSGRQFSNSRSEMNVSTLELGDSALYLCASSLEQVTDTQYFGPGTRLTVL.

The gene calls are TRBV15 and TRBJ2-1; D possibly corresponds to TRBD2 (5 bases). The length of the CDR3 is 14 residues. Germline CDR1 and CDR2: LNHNV and YYDKDF (reference sequence). The germline V and J ends were trimmed by 3 bases and 6 bases, with 12 bases remaining between them. CDR3: CATSSALEANEQFF. CDR3 nucleotides: TGTGCCACCAGCAGCGCTCTGGAGGCCAATGAGCAGTTCTTC.